Given below is one T cell receptor beta chain in context. This record belongs to a study of blood T cell repertoires in COVID-19. The V end was cut by 2 bases, the J end by 2 bases, with 11 bases between. The CDR3 consists of 15 residues. The germline V gene has CDR1 SGHRS and CDR2 YFSETQ. Assay used: immunoSEQ multiplex PCR; TCRdb lists only in-frame clones, some missing. The sample includes just over 250,000 clones, about 91% of them seen just once. This sequence originates from a person aged 18-30 years with COVID-19, enrolled during active disease. This chain uses TRBV5-1 with TRBJ1-3, with D possibly matching TRBD1 (5 bases). Sequencing input: peripheral blood. In nucleotides, the CDR3 is TGCGCCAGCAGCTTAAGGGGAGGAGCTGGAAACACCATATATTTT. Encoded protein: CASSLRGGAGNTIYF.